One sample yielded the 29 T cell receptor beta chains listed below, sequenced in a study of blood T cell repertoires in COVID-19. TCRdb keeps only in-frame clones here, not all; method: immunoSEQ multiplex PCR. The sample records some 80,000 clones, 84% being singletons. The sequenced sample consisted of peripheral blood. These receptors were taken from a human donor in a cohort sampled during active COVID-19.

The chain uses TRBV29-1 and TRBJ1-2; 9 bases are a match to TRBD1. The germline gives CDR1 SQVTM, CDR2 ANQGSEA. The CDR3 is 13 residues long. The junction had 5 bases not matched to a gene; V was cut back by 5 bases and J by 4 bases. The CDR3 DNA reads as TGCAGCGTTCTCCGGGACAGGGTCTATGGCTACACCTTC. Translation gives CSVLRDRVYGYTF.

The chain combines TRBV5-1 with TRBJ2-7, with a tentative D call TRBD1 (6 bases). Germline CDR1 is SGHRS and CDR2 is YFSETQ. CDR3 length: 14 amino acids. Between the trimmed V and J ends, which lost 3 bases and 0 bases, there was a span of 10 bases. The CDR3 DNA is TGCGCCAGCAGCTCGGACAGCCGCTCCTACGAGCAGTACTTC. Residues: CASSSDSRSYEQYF.

The genes are TRBV27 and TRBJ2-3; TRBD1 aligns across 11 bases. V shed 7 bases and J 3 bases; nucleotides not matched to a gene: 3. The CDR3 runs 14 residues. Germline-derived CDR1 and CDR2 are MNHEY and SMNVEV (reference sequence). Here the CDR3 reads CASKDRGLTDTQYF. CDR3 DNA sequence: TGTGCCAGCAAGGACAGGGGGCTGACAGATACGCAGTATTTT.

This clone was counted between two and nine times. This chain joins TRBV12-1 and TRBJ2-3; no DNA check was done on the table's D call, TRBD1. TRBV12-1 counts as a pseudogene. The length of the CDR3 is 15 residues. The CDR3 spells CASSYLRGHGDTQYF. The CDR3 bases are TGTGCCAGCAGCTACCTTAGGGGCCATGGGGATACGCAGTATTTT.

J is TRBJ1-1 and V is TRBV5-1; D uncertain. Germline assignment: CDR1 SGHRS and CDR2 YFSETQ. The CDR3 totals 17 residues. Trimming removed 6 bases at V and 2 bases at J, with 23 bases between. The CDR3 is CASNPLPAGRTNTEAFF. Written as DNA, the CDR3 is TGCGCCAGCAACCCCCTACCGGCGGGCAGAACTAACACTGAAGCTTTCTTT.

The chain joins TRBV2 to TRBJ2-7, with D uncertain. CDR1 is SNHLY, CDR2 FYNNEI, per germline. Trimming left V 4 bases short and J 7 bases short, with 14 bases between. The CDR3 covers 13 residues. The CDR3: CASSGAGRLEQYF. The CDR3 region has the DNA TGTGCCAGCAGTGGGGCAGGCAGGTTAGAGCAGTACTTC.

The chain employs TRBV5-8 and TRBJ1-5; no definite D call. This CDR3 contains 13 residues. The V gene's germline CDR1 is SGHTS and CDR2 YDEGEE. V lost 9 bases and J 3 bases, leaving 13 bases between the germline ends. The CDR3 DNA reads TGTGCCACAACTAGGCTACACAATCAGCCCCAGCATTTT. It is translated as CATTRLHNQPQHF.

J is TRBJ1-1 and V is TRBV10-3; 9 positions agree with TRBD1. V shed 3 bases and J 4 bases; nucleotides not matched to a gene: 3. Germline V gene data show CDR1 as ENHRY and CDR2 as SYGVKD. The CDR3 is 14 amino acids. CDR3 protein: CAISDEDRGTEAFF. As DNA, the CDR3 is TGTGCCATCAGTGATGAGGACAGGGGCACTGAAGCTTTCTTT.

The rearrangement links TRBV7-8 to TRBJ2-7, with 13 bases lining up with TRBD2. This CDR3 is 13 amino acids long. Trimming removed 5 bases from V and 5 bases from J; junction bases left unmatched: 0. Germline lookup yields CDR1 SGHVS and CDR2 FQNEAQ. The DNA of the CDR3 is TGTGCCAGCAGCACTAGCGGGAGGGACGAGCAGTACTTC. This sequence encodes CASSTSGRDEQYF.

In this sample, this clone turned up a few times. One end of the junction is discordant with germline, which a read error may explain. This chain uses TRBV6-1 with TRBJ1-2, with D hard to call. Germline V gene sequence: CDR1 MNHNS, CDR2 SASEGT. The CDR3 totals 12 residues. CDR3 protein: CASSEGGYEGGF. CDR3 in DNA: TGTGCCAGCAGTGAAGGGGGATACGAAGGAGGATTC.

This clone was recorded only once. The V gene is TRBV11-2, the J gene TRBJ2-7; 7 bases align to TRBD2. The CDR3 is 16 amino acids. Per the germline V gene, CDR1 is SGHAT and CDR2 is FQNNGV. J was trimmed by 0 bases and V by 0 bases; bases with no gene match: 5. The CDR3: CASSLETSASSYEQYF. CDR3 DNA: TGTGCCAGCAGCTTAGAAACTAGCGCAAGCTCCTACGAGCAGTACTTC.

The V and J genes are TRBV5-6 and TRBJ2-2; TRBD2 matches 7 bases. Trimming removed 4 bases from V and 7 bases from J; junction bases left unmatched: 13. The CDR3 has 16 amino acids. CDR1 SGHDT and CDR2 YYEEEE come from the germline V gene. The CDR3 loop reads CASSRQSGAGDGELFF. In DNA form, the CDR3 reads TGTGCCAGCAGCCGTCAAAGCGGGGCTGGGGACGGGGAGCTGTTTTTT.

The CDR3 coding sequence is TGCGCCAGCAGCGCCGCTAGAAAAGAGACCCAGTACTTC. Protein product: CASSAARKETQYF. The rearrangement joins TRBV5-1 to TRBJ2-5, with D unclear. In germline, CDR1 is SGHRS, CDR2 YFSETQ. V was shortened by 4 bases and J by 3 bases, with 10 bases between the two germline ends. The CDR3 runs 13 residues.

The chain is built from TRBV7-2 and TRBJ2-5; the D gene is possibly TRBD2 (6 bases). The germline V gene has CDR1 SGHTA and CDR2 FQGNSA. Deletions cut 2 bases from V and 4 bases from J, with 11 bases between. The CDR3 runs 14 residues. The CDR3 here is CASSLLAAGETQYF. CDR3 nucleotide sequence: TGTGCCAGCAGCTTACTCGCAGCGGGAGAGACCCAGTACTTC.

The rearrangement uses TRBV7-2 and TRBJ1-2; TRBD1 matches 7 bases. Germline-derived CDR1 and CDR2 are SGHTA and FQGNSA. Trimming took 5 bases from V and 6 from J; bases not matched to a gene: 6. The CDR3 length is 13 residues. The CDR3 is CASSNRGGDGYTF. The DNA of the CDR3 is TGTGCCAGCAGCAACAGAGGGGGCGATGGCTACACCTTC.

This clone came up a few times. The chain carries TRBV6-5 and TRBJ1-3; D remains unclear. Germline-derived CDR1 and CDR2 are MNHEY and SVGAGI. V was shortened by 7 bases and J by 4 bases, with 17 bases between the two germline ends. The CDR3 has 15 residues. This CDR3 reads CASNSGSDSGNTIYF. The CDR3, as DNA: TGTGCCAGCAACTCCGGCTCCGACTCCGGAAACACCATATATTTT.

This clone was observed once. This chain joins TRBV3-1 (or the pseudogene TRBV3-2) and TRBJ1-2, with TRBD1 as a possible D gene (6 bases). The V end lost 2 bases, the J end lost 8 bases, and 9 bases lay between the germline ends. The germline V gene encodes CDR1 LGHDT and CDR2 YNNKEL (reference sequence). The length of the CDR3 is 12 residues. This CDR3 is CASSQSGVGYTF. The CDR3 DNA sequence: TGTGCCAGCAGCCAATCAGGGGTCGGCTACACCTTC.

This clone has more than one count but fewer than ten. The chain links TRBV2 to TRBJ2-3, with 11 positions matching TRBD1. The V and J ends lost 10 bases and 3 bases, in that order; junction bases with no gene match: 12. The germline CDR1 and CDR2 sequences are SNHLY and FYNNEI. The CDR3 contains 16 residues. The CDR3 bases are TGTGCCACTAGCGACCCGGACAGGGGGCAGACAGATACGCAGTATTTT. Its translation: CATSDPDRGQTDTQYF.

The J gene is TRBJ1-1, the V gene TRBV14; weak D call: TRBD1 (6 bases). The CDR3 spans 14 residues. Germline lookup yields CDR1 SGHDN and CDR2 FVKESK. The V gene lost 2 bases and the J gene lost 4 bases, with 11 bases spanning the gap. The CDR3: CASSQQSGVTEAFF. The DNA of the CDR3 is TGTGCCAGCAGCCAACAATCAGGGGTCACTGAAGCTTTCTTT.

The chain employs TRBV19 and TRBJ1-1; D uncertain. The germline CDR1 and CDR2 sequences are LNHDA and SQIVND (reference sequence). With 6 bases removed from V and 4 bases from J, the gap between germline ends came to 15 bases. There are 14 residues in the CDR3. The CDR3 here is CASRPPGGRTEAFF. DNA of the CDR3: TGTGCCAGTAGACCTCCTGGCGGGCGCACTGAAGCTTTCTTT.

This rearrangement joins TRBV5-1 to TRBJ1-4; no clear D gene. The CDR3 runs 15 residues. Germline-derived CDR1 and CDR2 are SGHRS and YFSETQ. Deletions cut 4 bases from V and 0 bases from J, with 10 bases between. CDR3 sequence: CASSPQDATNEKLFF. CDR3 in DNA: TGCGCCAGCAGCCCCCAGGATGCAACTAATGAAAAACTGTTTTTT. Variable domain in full (rest from reference TRBV5-1 and TRBJ1-4): KAGVTQTPRYLIKTRGQQVTLSCSPISGHRSVSWYQQTPGQGLQFLFEYFSETQRNKGNFPGRFSGRQFSNSRSEMNVSTLELGDSALYLCASSPQDATNEKLFFGSGTQLSVL.

This chain connects TRBV27 to TRBJ1-5, with TRBD1 matching over 8 bases. CDR1 is MNHEY and CDR2 is SMNVEV in the germline V gene (reference sequence). With V trimmed by 8 bases and J by 6 bases, 9 bases remained unmatched. This CDR3 comprises 14 residues. The CDR3 region is CASGTRGPGQPQHF. The CDR3 DNA sequence: TGTGCCAGCGGGACCAGGGGGCCGGGTCAGCCCCAGCATTTT.

The rearrangement links TRBV5-1 to TRBJ2-1, with a tentative D call TRBD2 (5 bases). CDR3 length equals 16 residues. Germline V lookup: CDR1 SGHRS, CDR2 YFSETQ. With 0 bases removed from V and 2 bases from J, the gap between germline ends came to 12 bases. The CDR3 here is CASSLAPGIAYNEQFF. For the CDR3, the DNA is TGCGCCAGCAGCTTGGCTCCCGGGATCGCCTACAATGAGCAGTTCTTC. Together with reference TRBV5-1 and TRBJ2-1, the CDR3 gives the full variable domain: KAGVTQTPRYLIKTRGQQVTLSCSPISGHRSVSWYQQTPGQGLQFLFEYFSETQRNKGNFPGRFSGRQFSNSRSEMNVSTLELGDSALYLCASSLAPGIAYNEQFFGPGTRLTVL.

The chain combines TRBV7-3 with TRBJ2-3; 9 positions agree with TRBD2. Unmatched junction bases numbered 5, after V lost 5 bases and J lost 2 bases. Germline assignment: CDR1 SGHTA and CDR2 FQGTGA. The CDR3 extends over 15 amino acids. This CDR3 is CASSQTSGNTDTQYF. CDR3 DNA: TGTGCCAGCAGCCAGACTAGCGGAAACACAGATACGCAGTATTTT. The full variable domain, rest sourced from reference TRBV7-3 and TRBJ2-3, is GAGVSQTPSNKVTEKGKYVELRCDPISGHTALYWYRQSLGQGPEFLIYFQGTGAADDSGLPNDRFFAVRPEGSVSTLKIQRTERGDSAVYLCASSQTSGNTDTQYFGPGTRLTVL.

This clone was recorded only once. V usage is TRBV7-3 and J usage is TRBJ2-1; possibly TRBD1 for D (6 bases). The V gene lost 5 bases and the J gene lost 2 bases, with 13 bases spanning the gap. Germline V gene data show CDR1 as SGHTA and CDR2 as FQGTGA. The CDR3 is 15 residues long. CDR3: CASSPQGSAYNEQFF. The CDR3 nucleotides read TGTGCCAGCAGCCCCCAGGGGAGCGCCTACAATGAGCAGTTCTTC. Based on the CDR3 plus reference TRBV7-3 and TRBJ2-1, the full variable domain is GAGVSQTPSNKVTEKGKYVELRCDPISGHTALYWYRQSLGQGPEFLIYFQGTGAADDSGLPNDRFFAVRPEGSVSTLKIQRTERGDSAVYLCASSPQGSAYNEQFFGPGTRLTVL.

This clone was counted a single time. The rearrangement joins TRBV7-9 to TRBJ2-7; a weak D match, TRBD2 (6 bases). V dropped 3 bases and J dropped 2 bases, with 14 bases sitting between them. Germline V gene lookup returns CDR1 SEHNR and CDR2 FQNEAQ (reference sequence). This CDR3 contains 15 residues. The CDR3 DNA is TGTGCCAGCAGCTTTTTTTCCGGGGGAACCTACGAGCAGTACTTC. Amino acid sequence: CASSFFSGGTYEQYF.

The rearrangement links TRBV19 to TRBJ2-3, with 13 bases identical to TRBD2. From germline, CDR1 is LNHDA and CDR2 SQIVND (reference sequence). The CDR3 extends over 23 amino acids. Unmatched junction bases numbered 28, after V lost 8 bases and J lost 2 bases. CDR3 coding DNA: TGTGCCAGTCGCGGGACAGACAGAGGACTAGCGGGGGTGTCACCCAAATTCACAGATACGCAGTATTTT. This encodes CASRGTDRGLAGVSPKFTDTQYF. The variable domain in full, with the rest retrieved from reference TRBV19 and TRBJ2-3, is DGGITQSPKYLFRKEGQNVTLSCEQNLNHDAMYWYRQDPGQGLRLIYYSQIVNDFQKGDIAEGYSVSREKKESFPLTVTSAQKNPTAFYLCASRGTDRGLAGVSPKFTDTQYFGPGTRLTVL.

This clone came up once. The V gene is TRBV5-1, the J gene TRBJ2-5; 7 nucleotides agree with TRBD1. Germline trimming cut 5 bases from V and 5 bases from J; bases unmatched to any gene: 9. The CDR3 spans 14 residues. The germline V gene encodes CDR1 SGHRS and CDR2 YFSETQ. The CDR3 DNA is TGCGCCAGCAGTATCTACAGGGGTGTGGAGACCCAGTACTTC. Its translation: CASSIYRGVETQYF.

Here the CDR3 reads CASSYGQGEQFF. The CDR3 DNA reads as TGTGCCAGCAGTTACGGACAGGGGGAGCAGTTCTTC. The chain recombines TRBV6-5 with TRBJ2-1; 9 bases are a match to TRBD1. Germline CDR1 MNHEY, CDR2 SVGAGI. The CDR3 consists of 12 residues. J was trimmed by 10 bases and V by 2 bases; bases with no gene match: 0.